The 2 T cell receptor beta chains in this list originate from one sample, sequenced in a study of cytomegalovirus exposure and HLA in healthy donors (TCRdb year 2017). Receptor amplification or capture employed the immunoSEQ multiplex PCR assay. The table comes from immuneACCESS by way of TCRdb, which keeps in-frame sequences with V and J called. Part of the clones is missing from these tables; in studies checked, under half for an unresolved V gene and the rest for unknown reasons. The table for this sample lists 200,000 to 250,000 clones; approximately 88% of them were counted only once. Roughly an eighth of the sample is in the top ten clones. Sequencing was performed on PBMCs. These receptors originate from a woman younger than 45 in good health and CMV-seropositive.

The genes are TRBV29-1 and TRBJ1-2; D is uncertain. Looked up from germline, CDR1 is SQVTM and CDR2 is ANQGSEA. The CDR3 length is 11 residues. V was trimmed by 0 bases and J by 7 bases, leaving 6 bases between them. The CDR3: CSVEDRSGYTF. The CDR3 coding sequence is TGCAGCGTTGAAGATAGATCTGGCTACACCTTC. The whole variable domain, remainder taken from reference TRBV29-1 and TRBJ1-2, is SAVISQKPSRDICQRGTSLTIQCQVDSQVTMMFWYRQQPGQSLTLIATANQGSEATYESGFVIDKFPISRPNLTFSTLTVSNMSPEDSSIYLCSVEDRSGYTFGSGTRLTVV.

There are many counts of this clone. The same CDR3 also results from other DNA sequences found in this sample. J is TRBJ2-7 and V is TRBV5-6; D is possibly TRBD1 (5 bases). The ends were cut back, 2 bases at V and 3 bases at J, with 15 bases in the middle. CDR1 is SGHDT, CDR2 YYEEEE, per germline. This CDR3 has 15 residues. The CDR3 nucleotides are TGTGCCAGCAGCTTACGGCAGGGTTCGAGCTACGAGCAGTACTTC. This sequence encodes CASSLRQGSSYEQYF.